The text below deals with one TCR beta chain. Which antigen it targets is not known. Base qualities are not recorded, but no much larger clone differs from it by a single base. CD3+CD8+ T cells were sorted from fresh PBMCs before TCR sequencing. From its cysteine to its phenylalanine, the CDR3 spans 11 amino acids. Solely the CDR3 DNA is kept, with 33 bases framed from the first base. The germline V gene encodes CDR1 MNHEY and CDR2 SVGAGI. V and J are truncated by 4 bases and 4 bases respectively, leaving an intervening sequence of 5 bases. After extraction using the QIAamp DNA Blood Mini Kit, genomic DNA was sent off for immunoSEQ repertoire analysis. CDR3 regions were amplified by multiplex PCR from a standard quantity of genomic DNA template. An Illumina platform was used to sequence the PCR products. The study's own analysis went as follows. Alignment of sequences to a reference was performed, and V, D and J gene definitions were taken from IMGT. To eliminate PCR and sequencing errors, a nearest-neighbor clustering algorithm combined closely related sequences. V, D and J usage in productive unique and total sequences was analyzed using ImmunoSEQ Analyzer tools and R version 3.6.1. TCRdb provides this immuneACCESS table in a form limited to in-frame rearrangements. Some clones are lacking; in checked studies, under half of them reflect an unresolved V gene, and why the rest are absent is not known. V and J calls plus clone size are reproduced from that table; the DNA served to infer D and trimming. The table for this sample lists hundreds of clones; over 90% of them were counted only once. Roughly 55% of the sample comes from the top ten.

The data originate from a study of immunodeficiency (dated by TCRdb to the late 2010s). Turning to the overall study: To search for oligoclonality and VDJ recombination defects, the researchers carried out a repertoire analysis. Overall study results and their limits: Patient CD8+ T cells showed restricted TRB V-J pairing and lower productive entropy than control CD8+ T cells. Severe oligoclonality, judged by top-100 and total clonotype frequencies, was seen in patient CD8+ but not CD4+ T cells. In the entropy comparisons of patients versus healthy controls, patients were shown as n=3 (open circles), and an effect on thymic development was only suggested as possible.

The sequence derives from a girl aged 2-15 years. The source material was CD8+ T cells from blood. The rearrangement combines TRBV6-5 with TRBJ2-7; no D gene is confidently identified. CDR3 protein: CASSSAYEQYF. The base sequence is TGTGCCAGCAGTTCGGCATACGAGCAGTACTTC.